The text below deals with one TCR beta chain. Sequenced by immunoSEQ multiplex PCR; TCRdb stores in-frame clones only, minus some. The data hold about 230,000 clones, with 70% to 90% observed a single time. These data come from a study of blood T cell repertoires in COVID-19. From germline, CDR1 is SEHNR and CDR2 FQNEAQ (reference sequence). The CDR3 contains 13 residues. Trimming shortened V by 0 bases and J by 6 bases, and 9 bases separated the two germline ends. The chain links TRBV7-9 to TRBJ2-7; D is unclear. This TCR was sampled from a woman younger than 35 who had recovered from COVID-19. Source material: peripheral blood. CDR3 sequence: CASSLALVAEQYF. For the CDR3, the DNA is TGTGCCAGCAGCTTAGCTTTAGTAGCCGAGCAGTACTTC. The whole variable domain, remainder taken from reference TRBV7-9 and TRBJ2-7, is DTGVSQNPRHKITKRGQNVTFRCDPISEHNRLYWYRQTLGQGPEFLTYFQNEAQLEKSRLLSDRFSAERPKGSFSTLEIQRTEQGDSAMYLCASSLALVAEQYFGPGTRLTVT.